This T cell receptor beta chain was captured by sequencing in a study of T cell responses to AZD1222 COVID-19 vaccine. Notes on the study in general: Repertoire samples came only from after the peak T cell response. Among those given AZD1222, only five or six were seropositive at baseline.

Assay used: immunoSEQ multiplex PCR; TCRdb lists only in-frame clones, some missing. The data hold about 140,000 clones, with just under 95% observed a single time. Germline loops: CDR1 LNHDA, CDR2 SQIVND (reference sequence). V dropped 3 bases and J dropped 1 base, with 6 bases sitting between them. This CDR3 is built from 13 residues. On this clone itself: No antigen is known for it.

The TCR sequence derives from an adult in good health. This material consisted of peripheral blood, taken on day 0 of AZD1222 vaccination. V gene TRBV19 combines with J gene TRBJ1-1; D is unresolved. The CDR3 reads CASSIRENTEAFF. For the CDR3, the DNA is TGTGCCAGTAGTATTAGGGAGAACACTGAAGCTTTCTTT.